A selection of T cell receptor beta chains follows, all from one sample in a study of B cell selection in AIRE deficiency. Using immunoSEQ multiplex PCR, the repertoire was profiled, and TCRdb retains in-frame clones only, with some absent. This table has roughly 18,000 clones, 93% appearing once. The material sequenced was CD4+CD25+ Tregs sorted from PBMCs. These receptor sequences come from a human donor in good health. Each CDR3 is given with its conserved first and last residue. The D gene is left open where the match is weak. Some rows have no size entry. The others give once, few or many, or a class for an expanded clone.

J gene	D gene	clone size	V gene	CDR3 protein	CDR3 DNA
TRBJ2-6	NA	NA	TRBV15	CATRARGGAHVLTF	TGTGCCACCAGGGCTAGAGGGGGGGCCCACGTCCTGACTTTC
TRBJ2-7	TRBD2	NA	TRBV19	CASSARLAGRAWEQYF	TGTGCCAGTAGTGCTAGACTAGCGGGACGGGCTTGGGAGCAGTACTTC
TRBJ2-5	NA	NA	TRBV5-4	CASSQGRNQETQYF	TGTGCCAGCAGCCAGGGACGGAACCAAGAGACCCAGTACTTC
TRBJ2-6	NA	once	TRBV7-9	CASSLDSPTHSGANVLTF	TGTGCCAGCAGCTTAGATTCCCCTACGCACTCTGGGGCCAACGTCCTGACTTTC
TRBJ2-1	NA	NA	TRBV18	CASSRSAQISYNEQFF	TGTGCCAGCTCACGGAGCGCCCAAATCTCCTACAATGAGCAGTTCTTC
TRBJ2-7	NA	medium-sized	TRBV5-5	CARLDEQYF	TGTGCCAGACTGGACGAGCAGTACTTC
TRBJ2-3	NA	NA	TRBV9	CASSVATSRRGTDTQYF	TGTGCCAGCAGCGTAGCTACAAGTCGGAGAGGCACAGATACGCAGTATTTT
TRBJ2-1	TRBD2	NA	TRBV5-1	CASSGLASEQFF	TGCGCCAGCAGCGGACTAGCGAGTGAGCAGTTCTTC
TRBJ2-5	TRBD1	NA	TRBV18	CASSPGVSDRGSQYF	TGTGCCAGCTCACCTGGAGTCAGCGACAGGGGATCCCAGTACTTC
TRBJ2-5	TRBD2	NA	TRBV15	CATSGGTSLQETQYF	TGTGCCACCAGCGGCGGGACTAGCCTTCAAGAGACCCAGTACTTC
TRBJ1-3	NA	NA	TRBV4-3	CASSQELVGGLRNTIYF	TGCGCCAGCAGCCAAGAACTCGTCGGGGGATTGAGAAACACCATATATTTT
TRBJ1-2	TRBD1	NA	TRBV15	CATSYRDRVYSYGYTF	TGTGCCACCAGCTACCGGGACAGGGTTTATAGTTATGGCTACACCTTC
TRBJ2-1	TRBD2	few	TRBV5-6	CASSLEGGLAGKYNEQFF	TGTGCCAGCAGCTTAGAAGGAGGACTAGCGGGAAAGTACAATGAGCAGTTCTTC
TRBJ2-5	NA	few	TRBV13	CASSLAQETQYF	TGTGCCAGCAGCTTAGCCCAAGAGACCCAGTACTTC
TRBJ1-4	NA	NA	TRBV5-1	CASSPPGPINEKLFF	TGCGCCAGCAGCCCCCCGGGACCGATAAATGAAAAACTGTTTTTT